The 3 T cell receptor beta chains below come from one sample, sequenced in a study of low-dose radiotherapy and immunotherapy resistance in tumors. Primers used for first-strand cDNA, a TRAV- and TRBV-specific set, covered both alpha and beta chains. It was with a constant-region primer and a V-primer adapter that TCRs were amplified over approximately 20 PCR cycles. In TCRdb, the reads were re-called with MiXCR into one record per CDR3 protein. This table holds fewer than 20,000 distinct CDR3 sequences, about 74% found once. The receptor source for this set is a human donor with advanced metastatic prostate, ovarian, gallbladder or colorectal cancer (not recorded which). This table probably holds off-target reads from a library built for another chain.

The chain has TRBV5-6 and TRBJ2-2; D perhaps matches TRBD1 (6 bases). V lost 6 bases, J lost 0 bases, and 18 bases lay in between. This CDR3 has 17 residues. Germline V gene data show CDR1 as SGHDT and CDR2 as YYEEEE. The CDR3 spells CASTPSTGIANTGELFF. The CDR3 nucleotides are TGTGCCAGCACCCCAAGTACAGGGATCGCGAACACCGGGGAGCTGTTTTTT.

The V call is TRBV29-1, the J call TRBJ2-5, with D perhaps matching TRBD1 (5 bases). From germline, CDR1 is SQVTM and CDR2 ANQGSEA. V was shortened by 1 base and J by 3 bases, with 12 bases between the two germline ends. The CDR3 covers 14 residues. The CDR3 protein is CSVEVSRAKETQYF. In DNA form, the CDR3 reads TGCAGCGTTGAAGTCTCCAGGGCGAAAGAGACCCAGTACTTC.

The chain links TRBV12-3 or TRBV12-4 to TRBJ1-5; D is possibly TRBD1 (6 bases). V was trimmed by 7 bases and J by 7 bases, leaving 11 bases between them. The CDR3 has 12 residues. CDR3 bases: TGTGCCAGCACTACTACAGGGCAGCCCCAGCATTTT. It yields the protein CASTTTGQPQHF.